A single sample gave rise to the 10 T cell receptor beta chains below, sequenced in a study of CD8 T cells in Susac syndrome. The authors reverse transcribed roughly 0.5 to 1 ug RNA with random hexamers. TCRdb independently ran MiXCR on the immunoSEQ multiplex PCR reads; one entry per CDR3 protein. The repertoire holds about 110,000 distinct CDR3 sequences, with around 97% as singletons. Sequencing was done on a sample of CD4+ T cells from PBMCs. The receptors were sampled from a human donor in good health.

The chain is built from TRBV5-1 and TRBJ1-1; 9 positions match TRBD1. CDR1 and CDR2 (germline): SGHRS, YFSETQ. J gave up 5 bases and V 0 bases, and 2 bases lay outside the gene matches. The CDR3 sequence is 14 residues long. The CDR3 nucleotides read TGCGCCAGCAGCTTGGACAGGGGGCAAACTGAAGCTTTCTTT. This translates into CASSLDRGQTEAFF.

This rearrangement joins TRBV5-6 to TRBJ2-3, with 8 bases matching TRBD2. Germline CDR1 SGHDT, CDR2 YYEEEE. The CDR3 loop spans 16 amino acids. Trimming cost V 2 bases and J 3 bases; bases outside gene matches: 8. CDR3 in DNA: TGTGCCAGCAGCTTAGGAGCTAGCGGGTTTACAGATACGCAGTATTTT. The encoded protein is CASSLGASGFTDTQYF.

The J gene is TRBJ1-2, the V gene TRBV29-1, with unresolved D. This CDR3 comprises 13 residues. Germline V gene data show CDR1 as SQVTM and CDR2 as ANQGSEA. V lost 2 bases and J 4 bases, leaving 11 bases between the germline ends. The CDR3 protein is CSVESTERYGYTF. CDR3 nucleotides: TGCAGCGTTGAATCGACTGAACGCTATGGCTACACCTTC. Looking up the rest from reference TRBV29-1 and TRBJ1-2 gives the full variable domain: SAVISQKPSRDICQRGTSLTIQCQVDSQVTMMFWYRQQPGQSLTLIATANQGSEATYESGFVIDKFPISRPNLTFSTLTVSNMSPEDSSIYLCSVESTERYGYTFGSGTRLTVV.

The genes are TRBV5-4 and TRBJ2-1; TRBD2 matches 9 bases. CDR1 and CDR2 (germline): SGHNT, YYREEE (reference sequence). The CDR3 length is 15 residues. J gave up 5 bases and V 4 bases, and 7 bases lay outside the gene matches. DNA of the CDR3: TGTGCCAGCAGCCGGGCGGGGGGGCTTGACAATGAGCAGTTCTTC. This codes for CASSRAGGLDNEQFF.

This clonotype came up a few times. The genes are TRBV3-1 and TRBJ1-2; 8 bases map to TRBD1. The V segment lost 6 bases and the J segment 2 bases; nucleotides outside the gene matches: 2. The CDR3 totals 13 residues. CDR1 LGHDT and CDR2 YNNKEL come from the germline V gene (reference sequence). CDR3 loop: CASSRDRNYGYTF. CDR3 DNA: TGTGCCAGCAGTCGGGACAGGAACTATGGCTACACCTTC.

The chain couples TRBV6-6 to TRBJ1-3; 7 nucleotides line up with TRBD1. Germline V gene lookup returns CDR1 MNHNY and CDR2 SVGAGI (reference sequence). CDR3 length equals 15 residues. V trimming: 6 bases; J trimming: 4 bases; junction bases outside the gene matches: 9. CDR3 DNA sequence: TGTGCCAGCAGCCCTTCGACAGGGACGGGAAACACCATATATTTT. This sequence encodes CASSPSTGTGNTIYF.

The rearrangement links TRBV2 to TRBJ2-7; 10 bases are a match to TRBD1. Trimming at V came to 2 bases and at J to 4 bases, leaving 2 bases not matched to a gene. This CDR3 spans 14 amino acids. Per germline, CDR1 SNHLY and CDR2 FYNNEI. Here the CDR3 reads CASSEQGQGYEQYF. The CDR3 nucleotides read TGTGCCAGCAGTGAACAGGGACAGGGGTACGAGCAGTACTTC.

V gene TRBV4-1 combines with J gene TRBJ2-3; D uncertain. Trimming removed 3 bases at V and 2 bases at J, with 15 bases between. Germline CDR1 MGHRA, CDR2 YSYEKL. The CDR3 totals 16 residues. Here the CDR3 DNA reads TGCGCCAGCAGCCATTTTGACCAAGGCGACACAGATACGCAGTATTTT. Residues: CASSHFDQGDTDTQYF.

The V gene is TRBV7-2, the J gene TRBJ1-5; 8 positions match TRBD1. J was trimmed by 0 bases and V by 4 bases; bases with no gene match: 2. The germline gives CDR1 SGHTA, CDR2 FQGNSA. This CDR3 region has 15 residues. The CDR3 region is CASSYDRGSNQPQHF. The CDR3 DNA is TGTGCCAGCAGCTACGACAGGGGTAGCAATCAGCCCCAGCATTTT.

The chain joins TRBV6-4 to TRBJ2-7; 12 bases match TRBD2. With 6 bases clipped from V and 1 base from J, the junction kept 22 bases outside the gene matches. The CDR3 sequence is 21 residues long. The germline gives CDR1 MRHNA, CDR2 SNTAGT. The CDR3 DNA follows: TGTGCCAGCAGAGACAGGAGGTGGGGTGGGCAAGGACTAGCGGGATCCTACGAGCAGTACTTC. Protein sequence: CASRDRRWGGQGLAGSYEQYF.